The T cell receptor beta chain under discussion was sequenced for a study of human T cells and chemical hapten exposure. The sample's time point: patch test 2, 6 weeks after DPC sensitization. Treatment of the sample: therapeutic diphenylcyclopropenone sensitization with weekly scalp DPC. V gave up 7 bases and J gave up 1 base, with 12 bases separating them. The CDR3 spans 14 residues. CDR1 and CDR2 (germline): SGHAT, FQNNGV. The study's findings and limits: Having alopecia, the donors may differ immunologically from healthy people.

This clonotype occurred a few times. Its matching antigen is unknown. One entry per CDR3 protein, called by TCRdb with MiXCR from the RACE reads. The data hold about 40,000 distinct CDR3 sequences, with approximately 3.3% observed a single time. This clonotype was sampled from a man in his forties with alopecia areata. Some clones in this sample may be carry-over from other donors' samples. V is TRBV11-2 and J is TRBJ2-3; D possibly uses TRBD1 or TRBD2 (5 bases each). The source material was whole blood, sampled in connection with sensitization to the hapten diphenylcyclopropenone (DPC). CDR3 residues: CASKRDHGTDTQYF. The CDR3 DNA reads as TGTGCCAGCAAACGGGACCACGGCACAGATACGCAGTATTTT.